Below, 3 T cell receptor beta chains from the same sample are listed, as sequenced in a study of cytomegalovirus exposure and HLA in healthy donors. Use of 60 Vbeta and 13 Jbeta primers characterized the PCR. The method was immunoSEQ multiplex PCR; TCRdb's version includes in-frame clones alone and lacks a portion of them. Of under 75,000 clones in the sample, around two thirds are singletons; the top ten hold more than 9.5%. Sequencing input: PBMCs. These receptors all come from a human donor in good health.

V usage is TRBV10-3 and J usage is TRBJ1-5, with 7 bases fitting TRBD1. After removal of 0 bases from V and 3 bases from J, the junction contained 2 bases not matched to a gene. Germline assignment: CDR1 ENHRY and CDR2 SYGVKD. The CDR3 is made up of 15 amino acids. The CDR3 region has the DNA TGTGCCATCAGTGAGTCGGGACAGCCCAATCAGCCCCAGCATTTT. Translated, it gives CAISESGQPNQPQHF.

V and J are TRBV10-3 and TRBJ2-1; 9 bases are a match to TRBD1. Germline V CDR1 and CDR2: ENHRY, SYGVKD. V lost 3 bases, J lost 7 bases, and 4 bases stayed unmatched. The CDR3 extends over 14 amino acids. The CDR3: CAISEGTGLNEQFF. In DNA, the CDR3 is TGTGCCATCAGTGAAGGGACAGGGCTTAATGAGCAGTTCTTC.

This chain connects TRBV29-1 to TRBJ2-1; 7 nucleotides line up with TRBD1. With V trimmed by 7 bases and J by 8 bases, 11 bases remained unmatched. This CDR3 has 13 residues. Per the germline V gene, CDR1 is SQVTM and CDR2 is ANQGSEA. The CDR3 sequence: CSAYDRAKDEQFF. In nucleotides, the CDR3 is TGCAGCGCTTACGACAGGGCGAAAGATGAGCAGTTCTTC.